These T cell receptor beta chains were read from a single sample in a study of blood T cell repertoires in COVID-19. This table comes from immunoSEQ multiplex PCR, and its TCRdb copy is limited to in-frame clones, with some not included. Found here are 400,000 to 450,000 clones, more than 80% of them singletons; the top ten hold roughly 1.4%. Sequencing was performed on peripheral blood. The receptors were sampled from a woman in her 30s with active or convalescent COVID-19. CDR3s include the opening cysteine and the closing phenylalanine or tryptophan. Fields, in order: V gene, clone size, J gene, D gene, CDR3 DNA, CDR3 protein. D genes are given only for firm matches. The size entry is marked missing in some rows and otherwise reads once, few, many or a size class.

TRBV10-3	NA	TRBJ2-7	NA	TGTGCCATCAGGGGGGGGACAAGCTCCTACGAGCAGTACTTC	CAIRGGTSSYEQYF
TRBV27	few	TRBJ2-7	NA	TGTGCCAGCAGTTTATACGGCGGAGCCTACGAGCAGTACTTC	CASSLYGGAYEQYF
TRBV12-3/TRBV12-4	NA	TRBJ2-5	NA	TGTGCCAGCAGGGGCCGGGAGACCCAGTACTTC	CASRGRETQYF
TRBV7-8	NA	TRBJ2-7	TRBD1	TGTGCCAGCAGCGGTACAGGGGGCTCAGTCCAATACGAGCAGTACTTC	CASSGTGGSVQYEQYF
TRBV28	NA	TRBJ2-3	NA	TGTGCCAGCAGTCCAAATTGGAGCGCAGATACGCAGTATTTT	CASSPNWSADTQYF
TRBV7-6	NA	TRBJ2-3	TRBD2	TGTGCCAGCAGCTTAGGAAGACTAGCGGGGGGCACAGATACGCAGTATTTT	CASSLGRLAGGTDTQYF
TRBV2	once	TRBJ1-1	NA	TGTGCCGGAGGACAGATGAACACTGAAGCTTTCTTT	CAGGQMNTEAFF
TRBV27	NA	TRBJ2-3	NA	TGTGCCAGCAATTGCGTGACTAGCACAGATACGCAGTATTTT	CASNCVTSTDTQYF
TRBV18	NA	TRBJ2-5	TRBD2	TGTGCCACCAAGCGGGGGACACCGGTAGAGACCCAGTACTTC	CATKRGTPVETQYF
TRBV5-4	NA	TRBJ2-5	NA	TGTGCCAGCAGCTTGGATAGGGAGGAGTACTTC	CASSLDREEYF
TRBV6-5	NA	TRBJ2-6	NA	TGTGCCAGCAGGTTCGCTGGGGCCAACGTCCTGACTTTC	CASRFAGANVLTF
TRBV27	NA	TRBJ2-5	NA	TGTGCCAGCAGTTCTCCGGGGATGGGCGTCCAGACCCAGTACTTC	CASSSPGMGVQTQYF
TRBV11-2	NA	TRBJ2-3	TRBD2	TGTGCCAGCAGCTTAGATGGGCTAGCGGGGGTAAATAACACAGATACGCAGTATTTT	CASSLDGLAGVNNTDTQYF
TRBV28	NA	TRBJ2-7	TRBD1	TGTGCCAGCAGTTTACAACGGGACAGGGGATACGAGCAGTACTTC	CASSLQRDRGYEQYF
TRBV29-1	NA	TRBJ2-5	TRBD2	TGCAGCGTTGTCAATCTAGCGGGGGGGGAAGAGACCCAGTACTTC	CSVVNLAGGEETQYF
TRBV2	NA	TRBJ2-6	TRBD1	TGTGCCAGCAGCATTAACAGGGGGCGCCTATCTGGGGCCAACGTCCTGACTTTC	CASSINRGRLSGANVLTF
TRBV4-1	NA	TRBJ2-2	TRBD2	TGCGCCAGCAGCCCGTCTAGCGGGATGGCTAGCGGGGAGCTGTTTTTT	CASSPSSGMASGELFF
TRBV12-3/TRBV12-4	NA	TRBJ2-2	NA	TGTGCCAGCAGTTTTGCGGGGCCCGGGGAGCTGTTTTTT	CASSFAGPGELFF
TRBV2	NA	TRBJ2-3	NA	TGTGCCAGCAAAGCGGAGCGCACAGATACGCAGTATTTT	CASKAERTDTQYF
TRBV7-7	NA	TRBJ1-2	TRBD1	TGTGCCAGCAGCTCGGGCAGGGCCAGGGACAGCGATAACTATGGCTACACCTTC	CASSSGRARDSDNYGYTF
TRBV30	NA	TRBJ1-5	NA	TGTGCCTGGAGTAGGACAGAAAGTCAGCCCCAGCATTTT	CAWSRTESQPQHF
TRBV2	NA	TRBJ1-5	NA	TGTGCCAGCAGACCGGGACTGAACAATCAGCCCCAGCATTTT	CASRPGLNNQPQHF
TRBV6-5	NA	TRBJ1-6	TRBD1	TGTGCCAGCAGTTCCGACAGGGTTTGGAATTCACCCCTCCACTTT	CASSSDRVWNSPLHF
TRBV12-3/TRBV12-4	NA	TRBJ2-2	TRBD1	TGTGCTTCCAAGGGGGCTAGCACCGGGGAGCTGTTTTTT	CASKGASTGELFF
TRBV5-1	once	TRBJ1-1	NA	TGCGCCAGCAGCTCCCGCGGGGGCTGGACTGAAGCTTTCTTT	CASSSRGGWTEAFF
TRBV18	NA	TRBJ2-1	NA	TGTGCCAGCTCACCAAATCCTAGCGCAGCTGAGCAGTTCTTC	CASSPNPSAAEQFF
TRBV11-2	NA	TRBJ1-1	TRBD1	TGTGCCAGCAGCTCCCACGACAGGGGAAACACTGAAGCTTTCTTT	CASSSHDRGNTEAFF
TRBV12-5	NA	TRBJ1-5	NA	TGTGCTAGTGGTTTGGGGGTACTGCAGGAGGGTCAGCCCCAGCATTTT	CASGLGVLQEGQPQHF
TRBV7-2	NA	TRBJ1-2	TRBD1	TGTGCCAGCAGCTTAGGGGGACAGCCCTATGGCTACACCTTC	CASSLGGQPYGYTF
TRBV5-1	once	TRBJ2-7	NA	TGCGCCAGCAGCGTTAGCGTCACCTACGAGCAGTACTTC	CASSVSVTYEQYF
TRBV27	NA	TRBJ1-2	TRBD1	TGTGCCAGCAGTTTATCGGCGGGACAGGCCGGCTACACCTTC	CASSLSAGQAGYTF
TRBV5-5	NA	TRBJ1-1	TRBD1	TGTGCCAGCAGCTACCACAGGGGGCGCGACACTGAAGCTTTCTTT	CASSYHRGRDTEAFF
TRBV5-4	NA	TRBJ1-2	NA	TGTGCCAGCAGCTTGGCCGCAGGGGTTCAAAACTATGGCTACACCTTC	CASSLAAGVQNYGYTF
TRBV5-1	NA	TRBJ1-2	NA	TGCGCCAGCAGCGACAACCCAGGGTATGGCTACACCTTC	CASSDNPGYGYTF
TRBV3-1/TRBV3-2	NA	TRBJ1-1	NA	TGTGCCAGCAGCCATAGGAGGGCGCGGGACACTGAAGCTTTCTTT	CASSHRRARDTEAFF
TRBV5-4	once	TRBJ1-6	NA	TGTGCCAGCAGCTGGGAGGGGAGAAATAATTCACCCCTCCACTTT	CASSWEGRNNSPLHF
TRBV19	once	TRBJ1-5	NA	TGTGCCAGTAACGAGGGGGGGGGCCGTCGGGATCAGCCCCAGCATTTT	CASNEGGGRRDQPQHF
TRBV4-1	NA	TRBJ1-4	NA	TGCGCCAGCAGCATCGACAGGCCTCCGGATGAAAAACTGTTTTTT	CASSIDRPPDEKLFF
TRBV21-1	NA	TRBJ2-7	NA	TGTGCCAGCAGCACGTCCTCCCCTTTGAGCCTCTACGAGCAGTACTTC	CASSTSSPLSLYEQYF
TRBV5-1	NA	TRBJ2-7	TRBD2	TGCGCCAGCAGCTTACGAGCGGGAGTCGCCTACGAGCAGTACTTC	CASSLRAGVAYEQYF